The 21 T cell receptor beta chains below were found in one sample sequenced in a study of blood T cell repertoires in COVID-19. Libraries were prepared by immunoSEQ multiplex PCR; TCRdb keeps only in-frame clonotypes and omits some of them. Of about 360,000 clones listed, 75% to 90% are singletons. The sample was peripheral blood. The receptors derive from an older woman with COVID-19, enrolled during active disease.

V gene TRBV5-1 combines with J gene TRBJ2-7; the match to TRBD1 covers 8 bases. Germline V gene data show CDR1 as SGHRS and CDR2 as YFSETQ. Trimming removed 5 bases from V and 3 bases from J; junction bases left unmatched: 7. This CDR3 comprises 14 residues. This CDR3 is CASRPTGQGYEQYF. For the CDR3, the DNA is TGCGCCAGCAGACCTACCGGACAGGGCTACGAGCAGTACTTC.

J is TRBJ1-6 and V is TRBV18; TRBD1 aligns across 9 bases. The germline V gene encodes CDR1 KGHSH and CDR2 LQKENI. The ends lost 3 bases at V and 9 bases at J; junction bases unmatched: 9. This CDR3 is built from 16 residues. This CDR3 is CASSPRGGQGGSPLHF. The CDR3 region has the DNA TGTGCCAGCTCACCTCGAGGGGGACAGGGAGGTTCACCCCTCCACTTT. Drawing the rest from reference TRBV18 and TRBJ1-6, the complete variable domain is NAGVMQNPRHLVRRRGQEARLRCSPMKGHSHVYWYRQLPEEGLKFMVYLQKENIIDESGMPKERFSAEFPKEGPSILRIQQVVRGDSAAYFCASSPRGGQGGSPLHFGNGTRLTVT.

The chain couples TRBV9 to TRBJ1-1, with D unclear. With 2 bases removed from V and 0 bases from J, the gap between germline ends came to 8 bases. The germline gives CDR1 SGDLS, CDR2 YYNGEE. This CDR3 comprises 14 residues. CDR3 region: CASSVNSMNTEAFF. The CDR3 region has the DNA TGTGCCAGCAGCGTGAATAGTATGAACACTGAAGCTTTCTTT.

The V gene is TRBV30, the J gene TRBJ2-3; D is possibly TRBD2 (6 bases). The CDR3 has 14 amino acids. Germline assignment: CDR1 GTSNPN and CDR2 SVGIG (reference sequence). Deletions cut 5 bases from V and 5 bases from J, with 17 bases between. CDR3 protein: CAWSLGGAGDTQYF. The CDR3 nucleotides are TGTGCCTGGTCCCTCGGAGGGGCTGGAGATACGCAGTATTTT.

The chain links TRBV7-3 to TRBJ2-1, with unresolved D. From germline, CDR1 is SGHTA and CDR2 FQGTGA. This CDR3 comprises 16 residues. V shed 5 bases and J shed 4 bases, with 18 bases lying between them. CDR3 region: CASSPTVSPAYNEQFF. The CDR3 region has the DNA TGTGCCAGCAGCCCGACCGTATCGCCAGCGTACAATGAGCAGTTCTTC.

This sequence joins TRBV2 and TRBJ2-3; 14 nucleotides agree with TRBD2. V lost 6 bases and J lost 7; bases outside the gene matches: 3. This CDR3 contains 14 residues. Germline-derived CDR1 and CDR2 are SNHLY and FYNNEI. The chain's CDR3 is CASRTSGGANTQYF. CDR3 nucleotides: TGTGCCAGCAGGACTAGCGGGGGGGCTAATACGCAGTATTTT.

The rearrangement joins TRBV19 to TRBJ2-7; TRBD1 might be the D (5 bases). From germline, CDR1 is LNHDA and CDR2 SQIVND (reference sequence). The CDR3 covers 13 residues. V was clipped by 9 bases and J by 2 bases, with 14 bases between them. The CDR3 here is CASGWGRAYEQYF. DNA of the CDR3: TGTGCCAGCGGTTGGGGCAGGGCCTACGAGCAGTACTTC. The variable domain in full, completed from reference TRBV19 and TRBJ2-7, reads DGGITQSPKYLFRKEGQNVTLSCEQNLNHDAMYWYRQDPGQGLRLIYYSQIVNDFQKGDIAEGYSVSREKKESFPLTVTSAQKNPTAFYLCASGWGRAYEQYFGPGTRLTVT.

The chain links TRBV13 to TRBJ2-5, with D possibly TRBD1 on 7 matching bases. V was pared by 5 bases and J by 1 base, with 17 bases between. This CDR3 region has 16 residues. Germline CDR1 is PRHDT and CDR2 is FYEKMQ (reference sequence). CDR3 region: CASSPRGQGVQETQYF. CDR3 coding DNA: TGTGCCAGCAGCCCCCGGGGGCAGGGGGTCCAAGAGACCCAGTACTTC.

J is TRBJ2-7 and V is TRBV10-3, with D maybe TRBD2 (6 bases). Germline V CDR1 and CDR2: ENHRY, SYGVKD. The CDR3 loop spans 12 amino acids. The V end was cut by 6 bases, the J end by 7 bases, with 13 bases between. The CDR3 region is CAISDSGREQYF. The CDR3 DNA sequence: TGTGCCATCAGCGACTCAGGGAGGGAGCAGTACTTC.

This clone was counted ten times or more. This chain joins TRBV5-1 and TRBJ2-7; D ambiguous. The ends were cut back, 6 bases at V and 2 bases at J, with 15 bases in the middle. The CDR3 length is 14 residues. The germline V gene encodes CDR1 SGHRS and CDR2 YFSETQ. The CDR3: CASKEPGSTYEQYF. The CDR3 DNA reads TGCGCCAGCAAGGAACCGGGTTCCACCTACGAGCAGTACTTC. Combining the CDR3 with reference TRBV5-1 and TRBJ2-7 gives the whole variable domain KAGVTQTPRYLIKTRGQQVTLSCSPISGHRSVSWYQQTPGQGLQFLFEYFSETQRNKGNFPGRFSGRQFSNSRSEMNVSTLELGDSALYLCASKEPGSTYEQYFGPGTRLTVT.

The chain joins TRBV10-1 to TRBJ2-2, with D hard to call. The CDR3 is 12 amino acids. V lost 2 bases to trimming and J lost 7 bases, with 5 bases between them. Germline lookup yields CDR1 WNHNN and CDR2 SYGVQD (reference sequence). CDR3 loop: CASSEQFGELFF. In nucleotides, the CDR3 is TGCGCCAGCAGTGAGCAGTTCGGGGAGCTGTTTTTT.

The rearrangement links TRBV29-1 to TRBJ2-5; possible D gene TRBD2, 7 bases. The CDR3 runs to 14 residues. Germline CDR1 is SQVTM and CDR2 is ANQGSEA. V was trimmed by 7 bases and J by 4 bases, leaving 19 bases between them. This CDR3 reads CSGGGAVRRETQYF. The DNA for the CDR3 is TGCAGCGGAGGGGGGGCGGTAAGGAGAGAGACCCAGTACTTC.

This clone has more than one count but fewer than ten. This chain connects TRBV11-2 to TRBJ1-6; no clear D. Germline V gene sequence: CDR1 SGHAT, CDR2 FQNNGV. Trimming cost V 4 bases and J 10 bases, with 8 bases left between them. The CDR3 sequence is 12 residues long. The CDR3 sequence: CASSWPGSPLHF. CDR3 in DNA: TGTGCCAGCAGCTGGCCGGGGTCACCCCTCCACTTT.

In nucleotides, the CDR3 is TGTGCCAGTATTGGGCGCGGGACCGGCACAGATACGCAGTATTTT. Its protein product is CASIGRGTGTDTQYF. V gene TRBV19 combines with J gene TRBJ2-3, with TRBD2 as a possible D gene (6 bases). The CDR3 runs 15 residues. V was shortened by 7 bases and J by 1 base, with 15 bases between the two germline ends. The V gene's germline CDR1 is LNHDA and CDR2 SQIVND (reference sequence).

This clone was seen more than once but under ten times. For the CDR3, the DNA is TGTGCCAGCAGCCTATGGACAGGGTCAGGGTCACCCCTCCACTTT. Its protein is CASSLWTGSGSPLHF. V and J are TRBV5-5 and TRBJ1-6; 8 positions match TRBD1. Germline V gene data show CDR1 as SGHKS and CDR2 as YYEKEE (reference sequence). This CDR3 is 15 amino acids long. Trimming cost V 4 bases and J 10 bases; bases outside gene matches: 10.

The CDR3 spells CASSNKTGRSDVHRARYGYTF. The CDR3 coding sequence is TGTGCCAGCAGCAATAAGACAGGGAGGTCTGACGTTCATCGGGCTCGCTATGGCTACACCTTC. The chain carries TRBV21-1 and TRBJ1-2; no DNA check was done on the table's D call, TRBD1. TRBV21-1 is listed as a pseudogene. This CDR3 is built from 21 residues.

This rearrangement joins TRBV6-5 to TRBJ1-3, with TRBD1 matching 7 bases. The CDR3 runs to 15 residues. CDR1 is MNHEY, CDR2 SVGAGI, per germline. J was trimmed by 2 bases and V by 6 bases; bases with no gene match: 7. The CDR3 DNA follows: TGTGCCAGCAGACACGACAGGGCGGCTGGAAACACCATATATTTT. Translated: CASRHDRAAGNTIYF.

V is TRBV18 and J is TRBJ2-5; unclear D gene. Trimming removed 3 bases from V and 1 base from J, with 3 bases in between. The CDR3 is made up of 12 amino acids. Looked up from germline, CDR1 is KGHSH and CDR2 is LQKENI. CDR3 bases: TGTGCCAGCTCACCCCTCCAAGAGACCCAGTACTTC. It encodes CASSPLQETQYF.

The chain has TRBV2 and TRBJ2-7; 7 bases agree with TRBD2. Per germline, CDR1 SNHLY and CDR2 FYNNEI. V trimming: 7 bases; J trimming: 3 bases; junction bases outside the gene matches: 15. The length of the CDR3 is 16 residues. The CDR3 is CASNGLIGGVRYEQYF. As DNA, the CDR3 is TGTGCCAGCAACGGCCTCATTGGGGGGGTCCGCTACGAGCAGTACTTC.

This clone occurred once. The chain employs TRBV7-2 and TRBJ2-1; D not resolved. Trimming took 3 bases from V and 1 from J, leaving 4 bases between them. This CDR3 contains 13 residues. Germline CDR1 is SGHTA and CDR2 is FQGNSA. CDR3 nucleotides: TGTGCCAGCAGCTTTCAGTCCTACAATGAGCAGTTCTTC. This translates into CASSFQSYNEQFF. The entire variable domain, with the rest obtained from reference TRBV7-2 and TRBJ2-1, is as follows: GAGVSQSPSNKVTEKGKDVELRCDPISGHTALYWYRQSLGQGLEFLIYFQGNSAPDKSGLPSDRFSAERTGGSVSTLTIQRTQQEDSAVYLCASSFQSYNEQFFGPGTRLTVL.

The chain couples TRBV20-1 to TRBJ2-3, with TRBD2 matching over 8 bases. The CDR3 consists of 18 residues. V was pared by 3 bases and J by 1 base, with 15 bases of the junction left unmatched. Germline assignment: CDR1 DFQATT and CDR2 SNEGSKA (reference sequence). In DNA form, the CDR3 reads TGCAGTGCTAGTCCCCTTCAACGTGGACTAGCCGGCACAGATACGCAGTATTTT. Residues: CSASPLQRGLAGTDTQYF.